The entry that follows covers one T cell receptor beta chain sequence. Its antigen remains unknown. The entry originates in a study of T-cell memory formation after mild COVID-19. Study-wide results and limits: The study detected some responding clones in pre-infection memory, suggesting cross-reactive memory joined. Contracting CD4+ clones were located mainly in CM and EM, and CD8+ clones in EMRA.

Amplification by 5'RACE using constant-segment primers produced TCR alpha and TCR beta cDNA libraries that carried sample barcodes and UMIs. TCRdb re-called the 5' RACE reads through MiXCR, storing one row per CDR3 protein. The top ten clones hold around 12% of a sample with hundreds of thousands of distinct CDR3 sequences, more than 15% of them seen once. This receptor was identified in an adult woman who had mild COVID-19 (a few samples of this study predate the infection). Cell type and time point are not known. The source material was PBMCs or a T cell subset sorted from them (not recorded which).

DNA of the CDR3: TGCGCCAGCAGCCAAGAAGCGGTGTCTAGCGGTCAGCCCCAGCATTTT. Translation gives CASSQEAVSSGQPQHF. The rearrangement joins TRBV4-1 to TRBJ1-5; no reliable D call. Trimming stripped 0 bases from V and 6 bases from J, with 15 bases between. This CDR3 contains 16 residues. The germline CDR1 and CDR2 sequences are MGHRA and YSYEKL.